Given below is one TCR beta chain in context. Germline V gene lookup returns CDR1 LNHNV and CDR2 YYDKDF (reference sequence). Trimming took 0 bases from V and 5 from J, leaving 7 bases between them. There are 14 residues in the CDR3. This record belongs to a study of OX40 agonist ivuxolimab in advanced cancers. Method: immunoSEQ multiplex PCR; TCRdb's copy keeps in-frame clones and lacks some. The top ten hold less than 50% of the sample, which has some 25,000 clones, 86% seen once. V and J are TRBV15 and TRBJ2-2; D call uncertain. The material was CD4+ or CD8+ T cells sorted from blood, obtained in a trial of the OX40 agonist ivuxolimab. This TCR derives from an adult with an advanced solid tumor such as melanoma, head and neck, liver or kidney cancer. As DNA, the CDR3 is TGTGCCACCAGCAGAGATGTCCGAACCGGGGAGCTGTTTTTT. It yields the protein CATSRDVRTGELFF.